This TCR beta chain was captured in a study of T cells in Graves' hyperthyroidism and ophthalmopathy. CDR3 size: 13 residues. Germline CDR1 MNHNS, CDR2 SASEGT. Trimming removed 5 bases from V and 2 bases from J; junction bases left unmatched: 3. Findings of the study overall: Most clonotypes expanded in the thyroid (above 0.001) were also present in blood.

Patients aged 18 to 65 with hyperthyroidism were newly diagnosed, with duration under 2 months. Amplified TCR beta CDR3 regions came from RNA transcripts. An initial round of RT-PCR targeting the TCR CDR3 relied on the HTBI primer set. Via MiXCR, TCRdb re-called the multiplex PCR reads, giving one row per CDR3 protein. The top ten clones hold under 30% of a sample with roughly 300,000 distinct CDR3 sequences, about 14% of them seen once. This clonotype has at least ten counts. The antigen remains unidentified. The sequenced material came from blood. The V and J genes are TRBV6-1 and TRBJ2-7; TRBD2 matches at 7 bases. The source is a woman in her 30s with Graves' hyperthyroidism. CDR3 residues: CASSTGTTYEQYF. The CDR3, as DNA: TGTGCCAGCAGTACCGGGACTACCTACGAGCAGTACTTC.